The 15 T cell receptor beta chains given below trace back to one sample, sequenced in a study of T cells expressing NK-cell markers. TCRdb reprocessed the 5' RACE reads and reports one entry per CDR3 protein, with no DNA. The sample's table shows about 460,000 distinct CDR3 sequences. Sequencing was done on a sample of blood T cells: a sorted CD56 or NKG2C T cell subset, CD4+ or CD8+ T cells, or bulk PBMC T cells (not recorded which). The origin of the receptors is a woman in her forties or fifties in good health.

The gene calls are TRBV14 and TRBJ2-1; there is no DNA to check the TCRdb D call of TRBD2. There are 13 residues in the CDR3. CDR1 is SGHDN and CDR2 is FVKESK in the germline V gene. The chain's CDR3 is CASSQTSGVGQFF.

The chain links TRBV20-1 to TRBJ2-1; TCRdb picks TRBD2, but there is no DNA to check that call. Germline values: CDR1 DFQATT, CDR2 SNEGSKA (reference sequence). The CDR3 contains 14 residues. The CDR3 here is CSARAPGLAGEQFF.

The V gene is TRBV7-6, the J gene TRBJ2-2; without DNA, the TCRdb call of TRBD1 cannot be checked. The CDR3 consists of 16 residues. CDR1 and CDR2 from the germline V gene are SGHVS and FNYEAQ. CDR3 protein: CASSLVQGGGTGELFF.

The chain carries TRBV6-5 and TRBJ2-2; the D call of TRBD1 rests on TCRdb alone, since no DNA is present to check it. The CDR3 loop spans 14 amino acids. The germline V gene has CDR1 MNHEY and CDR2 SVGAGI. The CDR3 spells CASRGTGSAGELFF.

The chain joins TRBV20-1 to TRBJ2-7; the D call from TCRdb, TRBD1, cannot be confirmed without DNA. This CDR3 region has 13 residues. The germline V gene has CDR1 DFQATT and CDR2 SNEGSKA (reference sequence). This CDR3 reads CSFFDRGTYEQYF.

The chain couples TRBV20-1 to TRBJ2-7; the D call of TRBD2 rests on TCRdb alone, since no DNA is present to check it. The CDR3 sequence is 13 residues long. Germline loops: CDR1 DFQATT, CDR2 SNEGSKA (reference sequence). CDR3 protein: CSASSGIRYEQYF.

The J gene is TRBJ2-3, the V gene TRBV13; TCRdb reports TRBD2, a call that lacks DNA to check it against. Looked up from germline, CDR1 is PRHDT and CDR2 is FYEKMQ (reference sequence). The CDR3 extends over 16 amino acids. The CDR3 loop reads CASSLGQAGAPDTQYF. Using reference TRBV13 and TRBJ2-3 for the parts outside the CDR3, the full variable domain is AAGVIQSPRHLIKEKRETATLKCYPIPRHDTVYWYQQGPGQDPQFLISFYEKMQSDKGSIPDRFSAQQFSDYHSELNMSSLELGDSALYFCASSLGQAGAPDTQYFGPGTRLTVL.

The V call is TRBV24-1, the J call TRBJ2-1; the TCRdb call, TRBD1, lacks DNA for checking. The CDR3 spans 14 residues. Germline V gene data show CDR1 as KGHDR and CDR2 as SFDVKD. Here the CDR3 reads CATSEPDRNNEQFF.

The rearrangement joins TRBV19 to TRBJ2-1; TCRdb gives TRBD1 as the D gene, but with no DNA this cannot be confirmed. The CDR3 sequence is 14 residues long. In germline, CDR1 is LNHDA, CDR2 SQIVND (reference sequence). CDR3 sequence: CASQRDRVGNEQFF.

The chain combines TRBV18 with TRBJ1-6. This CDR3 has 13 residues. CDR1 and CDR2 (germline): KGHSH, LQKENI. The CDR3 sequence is CASSLQFSSPLHF.

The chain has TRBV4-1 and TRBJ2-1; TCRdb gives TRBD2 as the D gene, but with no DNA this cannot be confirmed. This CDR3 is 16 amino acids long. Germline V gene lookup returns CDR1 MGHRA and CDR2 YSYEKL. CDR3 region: CASSQVSAGFYNEQFF.

The CDR3 is CASSQTGFSGNTIYF. The chain couples TRBV27 to TRBJ1-3; TCRdb lists TRBD1, though no DNA is available to test this call. Looked up from germline, CDR1 is MNHEY and CDR2 is SMNVEV (reference sequence). The CDR3 is 15 amino acids.

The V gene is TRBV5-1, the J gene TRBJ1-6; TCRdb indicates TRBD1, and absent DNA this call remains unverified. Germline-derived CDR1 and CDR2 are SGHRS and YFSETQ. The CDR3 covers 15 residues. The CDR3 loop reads CASSLEGADNSPLHF.

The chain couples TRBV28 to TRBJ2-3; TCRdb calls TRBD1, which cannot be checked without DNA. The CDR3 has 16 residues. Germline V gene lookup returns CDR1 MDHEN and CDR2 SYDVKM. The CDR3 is CASSLYWGQGADTQYF.

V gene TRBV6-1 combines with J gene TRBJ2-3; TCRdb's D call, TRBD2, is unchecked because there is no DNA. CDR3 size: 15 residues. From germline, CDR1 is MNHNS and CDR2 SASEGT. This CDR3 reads CASSSQLAGGDTQYF.